One and the same sample provided the 13 T cell receptor beta chains below, sequenced in a study of beta chain features in type 1 diabetes. The entirety of the isolated RNA underwent reverse transcription, so expressed TCRB transcripts were sequenced. Here immunoSEQ multiplex PCR was the method, and the copy in TCRdb shows in-frame clones only, minus some. This repertoire shows about 220,000 clones, roughly 10% found once; its top ten account for 1% to 1.5%. The sequenced material came from central memory CD4+ T cells from blood. These receptors were collected from a man aged 18 to 30 in good health.

V and J are TRBV5-1 and TRBJ2-1; TRBD2 agrees at 16 bases. In germline, CDR1 is SGHRS, CDR2 YFSETQ. There are 19 residues in the CDR3. V dropped 0 bases and J dropped 6; count of bases not matched to a gene: 9. CDR3 amino acids: CASSLDGTSGRALGNEQFF. The CDR3 nucleotides read TGCGCCAGCAGCTTGGACGGGACTAGCGGGAGGGCCCTAGGCAATGAGCAGTTCTTC.

This clone was seen a handful of times. V gene TRBV4-3 combines with J gene TRBJ2-1, with D perhaps being TRBD1 or TRBD2 (6 bases each). In germline, CDR1 is LGHNA, CDR2 YSLEER. Trimming shortened V by 0 bases and J by 3 bases, and 18 bases separated the two germline ends. The CDR3 covers 18 residues. CDR3 residues: CASSQDYKGDWDYNEQFF. The CDR3, as DNA: TGCGCCAGCAGCCAAGATTACAAGGGGGACTGGGACTACAATGAGCAGTTCTTC.

This clone was detected a few times. The rearrangement joins TRBV10-2 to TRBJ2-3; TRBD2 aligns across 8 bases. V shed 6 bases and J 4 bases; nucleotides not matched to a gene: 3. CDR1 is WSHSY and CDR2 is SAAADI in the germline V gene. The CDR3 runs 13 residues. For the CDR3, the DNA is TGCGCCAGCAGCCCTAGCGGGCCAGATACGCAGTATTTT. It codes for CASSPSGPDTQYF.

V and J are TRBV9 and TRBJ2-1; 9 positions agree with TRBD2. Trimming cost V 0 bases and J 7 bases; bases outside gene matches: 11. This CDR3 has 17 residues. Germline CDR1 and CDR2: SGDLS and YYNGEE. The DNA of the CDR3 is TGTGCCAGCAGCGTAGCCGGCTGGGTAGCGGGAGCAAATGAGCAGTTCTTC. Its translation: CASSVAGWVAGANEQFF.

This clone occurred once. The genes are TRBV10-3 and TRBJ2-5; D uncertain. CDR3 length: 13 residues. Germline-derived CDR1 and CDR2 are ENHRY and SYGVKD. The V and J ends lost 4 bases and 3 bases respectively, with 9 bases between them. CDR3 sequence reads: CAISGAPEETQYF. The CDR3 nucleotides read TGTGCCATCAGTGGGGCTCCGGAAGAGACCCAGTACTTC.

This sequence joins TRBV30 and TRBJ1-2, with a possible D match to TRBD1 (5 bases). Germline values: CDR1 GTSNPN, CDR2 SVGIG (reference sequence). The ends were cut back, 1 base at V and 4 bases at J, with 10 bases in the middle. The CDR3 has 13 amino acids. CDR3 sequence (DNA): TGTGCCTGGAGTGGGGGGAAGGGCTATGGCTACACCTTC. Translating it yields CAWSGGKGYGYTF.

The CDR3 DNA follows: TGTGCCAGCAGTAGAGAGACAGATTACAATGAGCAGTTCTTC. Translating gives CASSRETDYNEQFF. The rearrangement joins TRBV6-1 to TRBJ2-1, with D maybe TRBD1 (5 bases). Germline CDR1 reads MNHNS; CDR2 reads SASEGT. The length of the CDR3 is 14 residues. V was shortened by 5 bases and J by 4 bases, with 12 bases between the two germline ends.

V usage is TRBV27 and J usage is TRBJ2-3, with TRBD2 matching 7 bases. Trimming at V came to 6 bases and at J to 5 bases, leaving 11 bases not matched to a gene. The germline gives CDR1 MNHEY, CDR2 SMNVEV (reference sequence). CDR3 length: 15 amino acids. The CDR3 reads CASSRLAGVVDTQYF. The CDR3 coding sequence is TGTGCCAGCAGCCGCCTTGCGGGAGTGGTAGATACGCAGTATTTT.

The chain links TRBV6-6 to TRBJ2-7, with D possibly being TRBD1 (6 bases). V was shortened by 5 bases and J by 5 bases, with 10 bases between the two germline ends. Germline CDR1 and CDR2: MNHNY and SVGAGI (reference sequence). The CDR3 runs to 12 residues. The DNA for the CDR3 is TGTGCCAGCAGTAGTACAGGGAACGAGCAGTACTTC. It yields the protein CASSSTGNEQYF.

V usage is TRBV15 and J usage is TRBJ2-3; D not certain. Trimming removed 5 bases from V and 2 bases from J, with 8 bases in between. Looked up from germline, CDR1 is LNHNV and CDR2 is YYDKDF (reference sequence). The CDR3 totals 13 residues. CDR3: CATSSQNTDTQYF. The CDR3 region has the DNA TGTGCCACCAGCTCCCAAAACACAGATACGCAGTATTTT.

The rearrangement joins TRBV5-1 to TRBJ1-4; no definite D call. Germline CDR1 reads SGHRS; CDR2 reads YFSETQ. The CDR3 runs 15 residues. Between the trimmed V and J ends, which lost 5 bases and 0 bases, there was a span of 11 bases. The CDR3 here is CASSLNIATNEKLFF. The CDR3 coding sequence is TGCGCCAGCAGTTTGAACATCGCAACTAATGAAAAACTGTTTTTT.

The chain links TRBV27 to TRBJ2-1; D possibly corresponds to TRBD1 (5 bases). V shed 5 bases and J shed 5 bases, with 22 bases lying between them. Germline V lookup: CDR1 MNHEY, CDR2 SMNVEV (reference sequence). CDR3 length: 17 residues. This chain's CDR3 is CASSASSRGWLDNEQFF. In DNA, the CDR3 is TGTGCCAGCAGTGCAAGTAGTAGGGGTTGGTTGGACAATGAGCAGTTCTTC.

This clone was observed a few times. J is TRBJ2-3 and V is TRBV7-2, with 10 bases fitting TRBD2. The CDR3 spans 18 residues. Looked up from germline, CDR1 is SGHTA and CDR2 is FQGNSA. V trimming: 1 base; J trimming: 6 bases; junction bases outside the gene matches: 13. In DNA, the CDR3 is TGTGCCAGCAGCTTAGATTGGGGGTGGGCTAGCGGGAGTGATACGCAGTATTTT. Encoded protein: CASSLDWGWASGSDTQYF.